A single T cell receptor (beta chain) is shown here with its context. The antigen remains unidentified. The data were obtained in a study of T cell responses to AZD1222 COVID-19 vaccine. Study outcomes and limitations: As reported, nearly half of all spike-specific TCRs target variant regions that are unmutated.

Using immunoSEQ multiplex PCR, the repertoire was profiled, and TCRdb retains in-frame clones only, with some absent. The sample lists some 200,000 clones, approximately 90% occurring once. In germline, CDR1 is MNHEY, CDR2 SVGEGT. Trimming shortened V by 3 bases and J by 3 bases, and 18 bases separated the two germline ends. The CDR3 consists of 16 residues. The chain has TRBV6-2 or TRBV6-3 and TRBJ2-7; D possibly corresponds to TRBD2 (6 bases). The clonotype originates from an adult who received the AZD1222 COVID-19 vaccine. Here the sequenced sample was peripheral blood, taken 28 days after the second AZD1222 dose. The CDR3 reads CASSYDPRRGYYEQYF. The CDR3, as DNA: TGTGCCAGCAGTTATGATCCCCGGCGGGGATACTACGAGCAGTACTTC.